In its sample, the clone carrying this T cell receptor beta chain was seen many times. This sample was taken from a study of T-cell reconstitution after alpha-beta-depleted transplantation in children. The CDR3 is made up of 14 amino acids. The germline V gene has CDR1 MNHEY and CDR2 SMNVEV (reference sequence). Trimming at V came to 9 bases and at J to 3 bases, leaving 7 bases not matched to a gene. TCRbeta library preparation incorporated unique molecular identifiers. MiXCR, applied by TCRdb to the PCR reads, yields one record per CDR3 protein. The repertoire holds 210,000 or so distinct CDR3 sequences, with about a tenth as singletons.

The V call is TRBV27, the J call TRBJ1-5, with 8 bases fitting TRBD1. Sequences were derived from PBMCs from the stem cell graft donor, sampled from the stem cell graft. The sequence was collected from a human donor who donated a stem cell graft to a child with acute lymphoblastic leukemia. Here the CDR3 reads CASWSGGLNQPQHF. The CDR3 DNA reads TGTGCCAGTTGGTCAGGGGGCCTCAATCAGCCCCAGCATTTT.